This T cell receptor (beta chain) came from a study of identifying expanded T cells in peripheral blood. The V gene's germline CDR1 is MDHEN and CDR2 SYDVKM. V was clipped by 3 bases and J by 1 base, with 10 bases between them. The CDR3 length is 15 residues. General study points: Over about two and four weeks, about 16 and 20 clones changed, versus around 1.3 between replicates. Variance in clone template counts between roughly 2-week samples significantly increased with total template count across all healthy donors.

Clones were sequenced by immunoSEQ multiplex PCR, and TCRdb holds only the in-frame ones, with some missing. The sample has 75,000 to 95,000 clones, about nine tenths seen once. Healthy donors had no documented immune events, such as infections, while sampled. As for this clone: Its antigen remains unidentified.

Material: blood. The chain combines TRBV28 with TRBJ2-1, with D maybe TRBD1 (5 bases). This clonotype was obtained from a person aged 18-70 years in good health. CDR3 bases: TGTGCCAGCAGTTTTAGGGGATGGTCCTACAATGAGCAGTTCTTC. Translated, it gives CASSFRGWSYNEQFF.